The rows below give T cell receptor beta chains drawn from one sample of a study of response to subunit inactivated influenza vaccine. TCRdb re-analysed the RT-PCR reads in MiXCR, keeping a single row per CDR3 protein. Of roughly 630,000 distinct CDR3 sequences detected, about 14% appear once; the ten largest clones hold 6.5% to 8%. Sequences were derived from PBMCs from blood, sampled around two weeks before vaccination. Receptors were obtained from a man aged 50-60 years who received an inactivated influenza vaccine. Each CDR3 is given with its conserved first and last residue. Each record gives: clone size, J gene, D gene, V gene, CDR3 length, CDR3 DNA, CDR3 protein. A D gene is named only where the DNA matches it firmly. Rows give clone size only sometimes, using once, few, many, or a class for an expanded clone.

size: .
J: TRBJ2-3
D: .
V: TRBV24-1
length: 13
DNA: TGTGCCACCAGATCGTCCTTGGGAGATACGCAGTATTTT
CDR3: CATRSSLGDTQYF

size: few
J: TRBJ2-5
D: .
V: TRBV6-6
length: 11
DNA: TGTGCCACGGGCAGGGAGGAGACCCAGTACTTC
CDR3: CATGREETQYF

size: few
J: TRBJ2-3
D: .
V: TRBV4-2
length: 14
DNA: TGTGCCAGCAGCCAAGAACGGTTTACAGATACGCAGTATTTT
CDR3: CASSQERFTDTQYF

size: .
J: TRBJ2-1
D: .
V: TRBV7-2
length: 15
DNA: TGTGCCAGCAGCGGTCTCTTGGGGGCCCTAAATGAGCAGTTCTTC
CDR3: CASSGLLGALNEQFF

size: .
J: TRBJ1-2
D: TRBD1
V: TRBV7-9
length: 16
DNA: TGTGCCAGCAGCTTAGGACAGGGGGCGCGACGGGGAGGCTACACCTTC
CDR3: CASSLGQGARRGGYTF

size: few
J: TRBJ1-6
D: .
V: TRBV5-1
length: 13
DNA: TGCGCCAGCAGCGACAGACATAATTCACCCCTCCACTTT
CDR3: CASSDRHNSPLHF

size: few
J: TRBJ2-1
D: .
V: TRBV12-3/TRBV12-4
length: 13
DNA: TGTGCCAGCAGCCCCCCCGGCCTCCCCGAGCAGTTCTTC
CDR3: CASSPPGLPEQFF

size: .
J: TRBJ1-5
D: TRBD1
V: TRBV7-2
length: 16
DNA: TGTGCCAGCAGCTTAGGAGGTTCCAGGGGGGGCAAGCCCCAGCATTTT
CDR3: CASSLGGSRGGKPQHF

size: few
J: TRBJ1-2
D: TRBD1
V: TRBV28
length: 15
DNA: TGTGCCAGCAGTGAATCGACAGGGGGCAACTATGGCTACACCTTC
CDR3: CASSESTGGNYGYTF

size: few
J: TRBJ1-5
D: .
V: TRBV6-2/TRBV6-3
length: 14
DNA: TGTGCCAGCAGTCCACTGGGGGCTGATCAGCCCCAGCATTTT
CDR3: CASSPLGADQPQHF

size: .
J: TRBJ2-7
D: .
V: TRBV29-1
length: 12
DNA: TGCAGCGTGCACCGGGGAGCCTACGAGCAGTACTTC
CDR3: CSVHRGAYEQYF

size: few
J: TRBJ1-3
D: .
V: TRBV4-1
length: 17
DNA: TGCGCCAGCAGCCAAGATTGGGGCCGTGCGGGAGGAAACACCATATATTTT
CDR3: CASSQDWGRAGGNTIYF

size: few
J: TRBJ2-1
D: .
V: TRBV28
length: 15
DNA: TGTGCCAGCACCCTGGCTGGGGACTCCTACAATGAGCAGTTCTTC
CDR3: CASTLAGDSYNEQFF

size: .
J: TRBJ1-1
D: .
V: TRBV6-5
length: 15
DNA: TGTGCCAGCAGTTACTCGGGGGCTGCGGACACTGAAGCTTTCTTT
CDR3: CASSYSGAADTEAFF

size: few
J: TRBJ1-1
D: .
V: TRBV10-3
length: 13
DNA: TGTGCCATCAGAACAAGTTCGGGGACTAAAGCTTTCTTT
CDR3: CAIRTSSGTKAFF

size: .
J: TRBJ1-1
D: .
V: TRBV6-5
length: 16
DNA: TGTGCCAGCAGTTACCAAGGGGGTCGTATTAACACTGAAGCTTTCTTT
CDR3: CASSYQGGRINTEAFF

size: .
J: TRBJ1-2
D: .
V: TRBV2
length: 12
DNA: TGTGCCATCTCCCGGGGGGACTATGGCTACACCTTC
CDR3: CAISRGDYGYTF

size: .
J: TRBJ1-5
D: TRBD1
V: TRBV7-9
length: 13
DNA: TGTGCCAGCAGCACGGACAGGGGACAGCCCCAGCATTTT
CDR3: CASSTDRGQPQHF

size: .
J: TRBJ2-7
D: TRBD1
V: TRBV28
length: 14
DNA: TGTGCCAGCAGCTTTCGACAGGGAGTCCACGAGCAGTACTTC
CDR3: CASSFRQGVHEQYF

size: .
J: TRBJ2-3
D: TRBD2
V: TRBV7-2
length: 17
DNA: TGTGCCAGCAGCTCCTTCTCGGCGGGAGGCTCCGCGGATACGCAGTATTTT
CDR3: CASSSFSAGGSADTQYF

size: .
J: TRBJ2-3
D: .
V: TRBV7-9
length: 16
DNA: TGTGCCAGCAGCTACCGTAGACTAGTTTCTTCAGATACGCAGTATTTT
CDR3: CASSYRRLVSSDTQYF

size: few
J: TRBJ2-2
D: .
V: TRBV9
length: 14
DNA: TGTGCCAGCAGCGGCCGGCAGAACACCGGGGAGCTGTTTTTT
CDR3: CASSGRQNTGELFF

size: few
J: TRBJ1-5
D: TRBD1
V: TRBV10-3
length: 16
DNA: TGTGCCATCAGTGCGGACAGGGACTATAGCAATCAGCCCCAGCATTTT
CDR3: CAISADRDYSNQPQHF

size: .
J: TRBJ1-2
D: .
V: TRBV5-1
length: 11
DNA: TGCGCCAGCAGCGGCGGACCAGGCTACACCTTC
CDR3: CASSGGPGYTF

size: once
J: TRBJ2-3
D: .
V: TRBV11-3
length: 13
DNA: TGTGCCAGCAGTCTCTTCCTCGGGGAAACGCAGTATTTT
CDR3: CASSLFLGETQYF

size: many
J: TRBJ1-1
D: .
V: TRBV6-5
length: 12
DNA: TGTGCCAGCAGTCGTCACCAGGGGGAAGCTTTCTTT
CDR3: CASSRHQGEAFF

size: .
J: TRBJ1-4
D: TRBD1
V: TRBV4-3
length: 16
DNA: TGCGCCAGCAGCCGGGACAGATTTGCAACTAATGAAAAACTGTTTTTT
CDR3: CASSRDRFATNEKLFF

size: few
J: TRBJ2-1
D: TRBD2
V: TRBV29-1
length: 17
DNA: TGCAGCGTTGATAAGGGACTAGCGGGAGTTGGTGGGAATGAGCAGTTCTTC
CDR3: CSVDKGLAGVGGNEQFF

size: many
J: TRBJ1-6
D: .
V: TRBV12-3/TRBV12-4
length: 12
DNA: TGTGCCAGCAGTTTAGGCAGTTCACCCCTCCACTTT
CDR3: CASSLGSSPLHF

size: .
J: TRBJ2-7
D: .
V: TRBV27
length: 12
DNA: TGTGCCAGCAGTTCAATACCTGGCAGGCAGTACTTC
CDR3: CASSSIPGRQYF

size: .
J: TRBJ2-7
D: .
V: TRBV7-9
length: 15
DNA: TGTGCCAGCAGCTTAGCACTTCTGGACAGTTACGAGCAGTACTTC
CDR3: CASSLALLDSYEQYF

size: few
J: TRBJ2-3
D: .
V: TRBV27
length: 17
DNA: TGTGCCAGCAGTTTACTAGGGGTTCACGAGCAAACAGATACGCAGTATTTT
CDR3: CASSLLGVHEQTDTQYF

size: few
J: TRBJ2-5
D: TRBD1
V: TRBV9
length: 14
DNA: TGTGCCAGCAGCGGCCGGGACAGCCAAGAGACCCAGTACTTC
CDR3: CASSGRDSQETQYF

size: many
J: TRBJ2-7
D: .
V: TRBV7-9
length: 15
DNA: TGTGCCAGCAGCGAAGGGCCAGCTCCACCCTACGAGCAGTACTTC
CDR3: CASSEGPAPPYEQYF

size: .
J: TRBJ1-2
D: TRBD1
V: TRBV4-2
length: 15
DNA: TGTGCCAGCAGCCAACACCCGGGACAGAACTATGGCTACACCTTC
CDR3: CASSQHPGQNYGYTF

size: many
J: TRBJ1-3
D: TRBD1
V: TRBV5-1
length: 16
DNA: TGCGCCAGCAGCTCAACAGGGGCCAGCTCTGGAAACACCATATATTTT
CDR3: CASSSTGASSGNTIYF

size: few
J: TRBJ1-1
D: .
V: TRBV20-1
length: 11
DNA: TGCAGTGCTCCTGACAGCTATGAAGCTTTCTTT
CDR3: CSAPDSYEAFF

size: .
J: TRBJ2-3
D: .
V: TRBV5-1
length: 16
DNA: TGCGCCAGCAGCTTGCGTCCCGCGGGGGCCACAGATACGCAGTATTTT
CDR3: CASSLRPAGATDTQYF

size: .
J: TRBJ2-7
D: TRBD2
V: TRBV10-3
length: 17
DNA: TGTGCCACTCGAGGGACTAGCGGGGGCCGGAGCTCCTACGAGCAGTACTTC
CDR3: CATRGTSGGRSSYEQYF

size: .
J: TRBJ2-7
D: .
V: TRBV4-1
length: 11
DNA: TGCGCCAGCAGCCACGGACTCGAGCAGTACTTC
CDR3: CASSHGLEQYF

size: .
J: TRBJ1-2
D: TRBD1
V: TRBV20-1
length: 12
DNA: TGCAGTGGAGGGCAGGGGGTAGGTGGCTACACCTTC
CDR3: CSGGQGVGGYTF

size: few
J: TRBJ2-7
D: .
V: TRBV12-3/TRBV12-4
length: 12
DNA: TGTGCCAGCAGTTTTAGCGACTACGAGCAGTACTTC
CDR3: CASSFSDYEQYF

size: few
J: TRBJ2-1
D: TRBD2
V: TRBV4-1
length: 17
DNA: TGCGCCAGCAGCCAGCCGGGACTAGCGGGGGGGGGAAATGAGCAGTTCTTC
CDR3: CASSQPGLAGGGNEQFF

size: many
J: TRBJ2-1
D: TRBD2
V: TRBV6-1
length: 13
DNA: TGTGCCACCGGACTAGCGGAGTACAATGAGCAGTTCTTC
CDR3: CATGLAEYNEQFF

size: few
J: TRBJ2-1
D: TRBD2
V: TRBV28
length: 15
DNA: TGTGCCAGCAGTTTCTGGCGGGAGGTGAGCAATGAGCAGTTCTTC
CDR3: CASSFWREVSNEQFF